This T cell receptor beta chain is from a study of shared clonotypes between healthy human individuals. The study, taken as a whole, reports: The rarefaction results pointed to incomplete sorted-subset sequencing despite large depth.

As to this clone: Its antigen is undetermined.

The protocol was immunoSEQ multiplex PCR, while the TCRdb copy is restricted to in-frame clones and leaves out a portion. The sample shows approximately 2.5 million clones, approximately 90% of them seen only once. This TCR was recovered from a man aged 18 to 35 in good health. The specimen sequenced was naive CD4+ T cells sorted from blood. The subset here: CD45RA+ positively selected.

CDR3 sequence reads: CASSLEWTSGKGQYF. The CDR3 nucleotides read TGTGCCAGCAGTTTGGAATGGACTAGCGGGAAAGGGCAGTATTTT. V gene TRBV6-5 combines with J gene TRBJ2-3, with 12 bases fitting TRBD2. CDR3 length: 15 residues. CDR1 is MNHEY, CDR2 SVGAGI, per germline. Trimming cost V 4 bases and J 11 bases; bases outside gene matches: 10.